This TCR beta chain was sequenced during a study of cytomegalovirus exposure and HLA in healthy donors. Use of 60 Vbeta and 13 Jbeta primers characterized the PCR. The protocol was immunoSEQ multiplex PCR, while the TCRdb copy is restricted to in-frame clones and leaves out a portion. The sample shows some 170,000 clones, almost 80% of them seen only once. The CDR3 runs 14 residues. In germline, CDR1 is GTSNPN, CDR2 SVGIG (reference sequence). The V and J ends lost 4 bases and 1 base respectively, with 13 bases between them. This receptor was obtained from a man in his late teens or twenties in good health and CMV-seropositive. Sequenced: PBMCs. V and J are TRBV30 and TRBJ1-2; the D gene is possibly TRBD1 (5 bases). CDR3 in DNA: TGTGCCTGGATCTACTCCGGGGGTAACTATGGCTACACCTTC. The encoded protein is CAWIYSGGNYGYTF.